This record concerns one T cell receptor beta chain sequence. The CDR3 is made up of 15 amino acids. V was clipped by 5 bases and J by 3 bases; unmatched bases: 9. Germline-derived CDR1 and CDR2 are SNHLY and FYNNEI. The data originate from a study of cytomegalovirus exposure and HLA in healthy donors. PCR was performed using 60 Vbeta and 13 Jbeta primers. Sequencing was performed with immunoSEQ multiplex PCR; in TCRdb, only in-frame clones are kept and a portion is missing. Of some 200,000 clones in the sample, approximately 84% were seen once. Specimen: PBMCs. The receptor comes from a middle-aged man in good health and CMV-seronegative. V is TRBV2 and J is TRBJ2-5, with 7 bases aligning to TRBD2. CDR3 amino acids: CASSSLLAKKETQYF. The CDR3, as DNA: TGTGCCAGCAGTTCGTTACTAGCGAAGAAAGAGACCCAGTACTTC. The variable domain in full, completed from reference TRBV2 and TRBJ2-5, reads EPEVTQTPSHQVTQMGQEVILRCVPISNHLYFYWYRQILGQKVEFLVSFYNNEISEKSEIFDDQFSVERPDGSNFTLKIRSTKLEDSAMYFCASSSLLAKKETQYFGPGTRLLVL.